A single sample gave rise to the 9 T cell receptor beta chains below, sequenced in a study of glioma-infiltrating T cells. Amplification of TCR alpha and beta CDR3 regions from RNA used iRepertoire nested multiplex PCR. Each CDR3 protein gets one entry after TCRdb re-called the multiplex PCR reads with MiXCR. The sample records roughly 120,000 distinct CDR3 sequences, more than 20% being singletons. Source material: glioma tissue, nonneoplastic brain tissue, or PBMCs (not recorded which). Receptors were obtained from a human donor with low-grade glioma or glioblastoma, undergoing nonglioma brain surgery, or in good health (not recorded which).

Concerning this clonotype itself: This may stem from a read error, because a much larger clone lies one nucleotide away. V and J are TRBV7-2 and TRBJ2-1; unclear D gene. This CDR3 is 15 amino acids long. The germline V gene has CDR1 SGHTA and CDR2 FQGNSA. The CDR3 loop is CASRLAAQPYNEQFF. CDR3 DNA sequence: TGTGCCAGCCGCTTAGCCGCCCAGCCCTACAATGAGCAGTTCTTC.

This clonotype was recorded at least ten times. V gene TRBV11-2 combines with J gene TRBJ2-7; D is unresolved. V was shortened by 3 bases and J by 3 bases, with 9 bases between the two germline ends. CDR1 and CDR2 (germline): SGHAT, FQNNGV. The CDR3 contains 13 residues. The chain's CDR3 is CASSFTDGYEQYF. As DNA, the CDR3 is TGTGCCAGCAGCTTTACGGACGGCTACGAGCAGTACTTC.

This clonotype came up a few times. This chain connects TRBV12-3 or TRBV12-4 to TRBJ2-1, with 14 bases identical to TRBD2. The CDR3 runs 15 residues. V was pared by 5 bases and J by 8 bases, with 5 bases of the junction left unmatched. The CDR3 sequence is CASSHGTSGSYEQFF. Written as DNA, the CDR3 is TGTGCCAGCAGTCACGGGACTAGCGGGAGCTATGAGCAGTTCTTC.

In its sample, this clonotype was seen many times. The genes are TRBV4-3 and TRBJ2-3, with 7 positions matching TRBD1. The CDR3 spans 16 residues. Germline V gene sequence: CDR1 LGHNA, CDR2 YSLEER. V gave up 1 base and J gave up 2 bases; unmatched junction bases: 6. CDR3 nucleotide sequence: TGCGCCAGCAGCCAAGCTTCAGGGACAGACACAGATACGCAGTATTTT. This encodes CASSQASGTDTDTQYF.

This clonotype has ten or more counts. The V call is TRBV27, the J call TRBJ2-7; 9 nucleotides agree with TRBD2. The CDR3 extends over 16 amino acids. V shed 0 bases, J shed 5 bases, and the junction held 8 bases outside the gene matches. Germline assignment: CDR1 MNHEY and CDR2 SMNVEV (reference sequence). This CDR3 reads CASSLSASGTDNEQYF. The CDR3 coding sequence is TGTGCCAGCAGTTTATCGGCTAGCGGGACCGACAACGAGCAGTACTTC.

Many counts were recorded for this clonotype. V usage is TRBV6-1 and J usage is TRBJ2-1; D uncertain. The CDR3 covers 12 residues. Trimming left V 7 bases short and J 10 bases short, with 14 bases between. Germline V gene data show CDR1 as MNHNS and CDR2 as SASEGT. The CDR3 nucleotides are TGTGCCAGCAACGATGAGTGGCGCGAGCAGTTCTTC. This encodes CASNDEWREQFF.

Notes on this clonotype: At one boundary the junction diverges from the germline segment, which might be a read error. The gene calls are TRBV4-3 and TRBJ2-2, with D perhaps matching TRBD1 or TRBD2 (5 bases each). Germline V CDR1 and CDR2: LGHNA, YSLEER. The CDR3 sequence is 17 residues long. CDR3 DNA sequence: TGCGCCCGCCGCCCCGCGCTCTCCCCCTCGCCCCCCGGGGCGCTGTTTTTT. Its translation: CARRPALSPSPPGALFF.

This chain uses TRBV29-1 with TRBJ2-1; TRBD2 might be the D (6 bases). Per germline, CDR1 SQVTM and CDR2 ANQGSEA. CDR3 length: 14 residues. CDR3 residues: CIANSAGGNNEQFF. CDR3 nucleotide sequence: TGCATTGCTAATTCGGCTGGCGGGAACAATGAGCAGTTCTTC.

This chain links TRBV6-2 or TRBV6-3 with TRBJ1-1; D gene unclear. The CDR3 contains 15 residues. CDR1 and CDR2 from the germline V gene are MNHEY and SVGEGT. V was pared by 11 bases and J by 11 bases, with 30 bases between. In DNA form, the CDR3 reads TGTGCCCGCCGTTCTTCCCTCCCGGTGCCCCCTGCCGCTTTCTTT. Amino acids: CARRSSLPVPPAAFF.